One and the same sample provided the 2 T cell receptor beta chains below, sequenced in a study of blood T cell repertoires in COVID-19. Only in-frame clones appear in the TCRdb table, and some are missing; sequencing was by immunoSEQ multiplex PCR. The sample lists under 200,000 clones, 80% to 90% occurring once. Sequencing was done on a sample of peripheral blood. These receptors came from a woman of 80 years or more with COVID-19, enrolled during active disease.

The chain is built from TRBV9 and TRBJ1-1; TRBD1 matches 10 bases. After removal of 2 bases from V and 8 bases from J, the junction contained 3 bases not matched to a gene. Per the germline V gene, CDR1 is SGDLS and CDR2 is YYNGEE. The CDR3 has 13 residues. The CDR3 DNA reads TGTGCCAGCAGCGTGGACAGGGGGACCGAAGCTTTCTTT. Encoded protein: CASSVDRGTEAFF. Filled out from reference TRBV9 and TRBJ1-1, the complete variable domain reads DSGVTQTPKHLITATGQRVTLRCSPRSGDLSVYWYQQSLDQGLQFLIQYYNGEERAKGNILERFSAQQFPDLHSELNLSSLELGDSALYFCASSVDRGTEAFFGQGTRLTVV.

The rearrangement links TRBV2 to TRBJ2-3, with 7 bases lining up with TRBD2. V shed 0 bases, J shed 0 bases, and the junction held 0 bases outside the gene matches. The CDR3 has 15 amino acids. Per the germline V gene, CDR1 is SNHLY and CDR2 is FYNNEI. The CDR3 sequence is CASSEASGSTDTQYF. CDR3 coding DNA: TGTGCCAGCAGTGAAGCTAGCGGGAGCACAGATACGCAGTATTTT.